The entry that follows covers one TCR beta chain sequence. Its antigen is unknown. The data derive from a study of T cell responses to AZD1222 COVID-19 vaccine. Background on the study: It was second doses at about 4 or about 12 weeks that were pooled. Study results and limitations: Repertoires were sampled only after the peak T cell response.

Germline loops: CDR1 SGHTA, CDR2 FQGNSA. There are 14 residues in the CDR3. V lost 5 bases and J lost 7, with 15 bases in between. Sequencing was performed with immunoSEQ multiplex PCR; in TCRdb, only in-frame clones are kept and a portion is missing. The sample gives more than 100,000 clones, over 90% of which show up once; 5% to 6.5% is in the top ten. The genes are TRBV7-2 and TRBJ1-3; possibly TRBD1 for D (5 bases). This receptor was taken from an adult in good health. This sample comprised peripheral blood, obtained on day 0 of AZD1222 vaccination. The chain's CDR3 is CASSHGQSGNTIYF. The CDR3 DNA sequence: TGTGCCAGCAGCCACGGACAATCGGGTAACACCATATATTTT. Full variable domain (missing parts from reference TRBV7-2 and TRBJ1-3): GAGVSQSPSNKVTEKGKDVELRCDPISGHTALYWYRQSLGQGLEFLIYFQGNSAPDKSGLPSDRFSAERTGGSVSTLTIQRTQQEDSAVYLCASSHGQSGNTIYFGEGSWLTVV.